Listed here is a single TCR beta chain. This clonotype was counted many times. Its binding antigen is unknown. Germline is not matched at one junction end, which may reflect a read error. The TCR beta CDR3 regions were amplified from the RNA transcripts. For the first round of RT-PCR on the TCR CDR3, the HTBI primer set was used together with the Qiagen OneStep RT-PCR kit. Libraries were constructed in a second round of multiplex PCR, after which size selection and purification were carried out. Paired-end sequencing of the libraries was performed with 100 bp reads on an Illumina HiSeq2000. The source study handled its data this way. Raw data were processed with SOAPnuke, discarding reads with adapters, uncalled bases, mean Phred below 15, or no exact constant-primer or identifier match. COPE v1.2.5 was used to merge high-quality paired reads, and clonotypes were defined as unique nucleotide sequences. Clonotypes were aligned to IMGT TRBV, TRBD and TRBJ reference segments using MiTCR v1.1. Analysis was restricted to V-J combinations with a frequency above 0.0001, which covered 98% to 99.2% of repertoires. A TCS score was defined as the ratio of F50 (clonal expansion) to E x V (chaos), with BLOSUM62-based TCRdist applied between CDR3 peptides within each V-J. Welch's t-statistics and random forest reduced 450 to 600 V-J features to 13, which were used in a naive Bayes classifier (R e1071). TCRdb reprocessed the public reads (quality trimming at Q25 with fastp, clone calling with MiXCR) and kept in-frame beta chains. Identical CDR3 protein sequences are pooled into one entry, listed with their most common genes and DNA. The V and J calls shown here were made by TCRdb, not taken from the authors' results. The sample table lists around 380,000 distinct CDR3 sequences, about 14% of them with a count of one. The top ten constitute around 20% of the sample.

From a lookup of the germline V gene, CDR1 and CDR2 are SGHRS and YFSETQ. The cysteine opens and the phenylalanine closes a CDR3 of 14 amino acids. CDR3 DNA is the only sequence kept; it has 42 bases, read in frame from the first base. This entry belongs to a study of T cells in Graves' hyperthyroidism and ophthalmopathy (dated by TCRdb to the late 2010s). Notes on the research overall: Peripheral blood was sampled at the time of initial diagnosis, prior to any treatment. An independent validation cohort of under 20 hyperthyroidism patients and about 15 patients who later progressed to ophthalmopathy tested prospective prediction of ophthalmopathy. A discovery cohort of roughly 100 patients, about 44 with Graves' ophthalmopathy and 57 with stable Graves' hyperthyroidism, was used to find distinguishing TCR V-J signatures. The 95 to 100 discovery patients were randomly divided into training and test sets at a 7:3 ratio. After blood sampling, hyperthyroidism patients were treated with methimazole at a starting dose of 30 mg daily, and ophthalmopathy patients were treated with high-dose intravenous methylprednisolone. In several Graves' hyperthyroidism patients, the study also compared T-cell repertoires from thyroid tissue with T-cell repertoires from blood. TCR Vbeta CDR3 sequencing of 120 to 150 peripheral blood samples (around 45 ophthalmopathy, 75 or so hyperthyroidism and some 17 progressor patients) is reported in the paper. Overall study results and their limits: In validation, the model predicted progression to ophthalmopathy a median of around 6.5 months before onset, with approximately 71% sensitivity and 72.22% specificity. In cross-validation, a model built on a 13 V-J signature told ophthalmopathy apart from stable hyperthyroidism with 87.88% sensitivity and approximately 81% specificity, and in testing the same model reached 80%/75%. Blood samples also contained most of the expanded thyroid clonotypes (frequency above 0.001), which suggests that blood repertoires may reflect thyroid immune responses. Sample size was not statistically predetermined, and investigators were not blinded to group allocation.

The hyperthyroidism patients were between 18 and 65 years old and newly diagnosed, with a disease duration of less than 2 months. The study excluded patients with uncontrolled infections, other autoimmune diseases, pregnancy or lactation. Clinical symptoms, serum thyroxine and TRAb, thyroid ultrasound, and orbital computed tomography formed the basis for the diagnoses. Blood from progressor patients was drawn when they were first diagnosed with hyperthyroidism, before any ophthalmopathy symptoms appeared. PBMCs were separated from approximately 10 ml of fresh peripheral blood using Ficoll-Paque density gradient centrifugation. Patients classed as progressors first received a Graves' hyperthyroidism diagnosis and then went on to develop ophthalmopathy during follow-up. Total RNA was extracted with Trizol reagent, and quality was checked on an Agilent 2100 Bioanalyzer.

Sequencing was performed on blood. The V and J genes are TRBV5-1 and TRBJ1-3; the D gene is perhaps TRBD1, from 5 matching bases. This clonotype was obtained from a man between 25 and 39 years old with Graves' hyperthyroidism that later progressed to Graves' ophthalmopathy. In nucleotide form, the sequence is TGTGCCAGCAGTTTAGGGGACTCTGGAAACACCATATATTTT. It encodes CASSLGDSGNTIYF.